These 7 T cell receptor beta chains were sequenced from one sample in a study of T-cell memory formation after mild COVID-19. MiXCR, applied by TCRdb to the 5' RACE reads, yields one record per CDR3 protein. Here the sample spans 380,000 or so distinct CDR3 sequences, approximately 14% being singletons. Input material: PBMCs or a T cell subset sorted from them (not recorded which). The receptors were gathered from a man younger than 35 who had mild COVID-19 (a few samples of this study predate the infection). Cell type and time point are not known.

There are a few counts of this clonotype. The rearrangement joins TRBV28 to TRBJ2-3, with TRBD2 matching over 8 bases. Trimming cost V 4 bases and J 6 bases; bases outside gene matches: 12. Germline assignment: CDR1 MDHEN and CDR2 SYDVKM. This CDR3 is 16 amino acids long. The CDR3 region is CASSSVVGGTSDTQYF. In DNA, the CDR3 is TGTGCCAGCAGTTCTGTAGTGGGGGGGACTAGTGATACGCAGTATTTT.

This clonotype occurred many times. The chain carries TRBV15 and TRBJ2-1; D might be TRBD1 or TRBD2, each matching 5 bases. Germline V CDR1 and CDR2: LNHNV, YYDKDF (reference sequence). CDR3 length: 15 residues. V was trimmed by 0 bases and J by 10 bases, leaving 16 bases between them. The CDR3 loop reads CATSRDTQGPTEQFF. CDR3 sequence (DNA): TGTGCCACCAGCAGAGATACTCAGGGACCTACCGAGCAGTTCTTC.

The chain carries TRBV7-2 and TRBJ1-2, with D unresolved. Trimming took 3 bases from V and 2 from J, leaving 10 bases between them. Per germline, CDR1 SGHTA and CDR2 FQGNSA. CDR3 length equals 14 residues. This CDR3 reads CASSFAWNNYGYTF. The CDR3 DNA follows: TGTGCCAGCAGCTTCGCCTGGAACAACTATGGCTACACCTTC.

The V gene is TRBV4-3, the J gene TRBJ1-1; D gene unclear. V lost 0 bases and J 4 bases, leaving 15 bases between the germline ends. Germline values: CDR1 LGHNA, CDR2 YSLEER. The CDR3 is 16 residues long. Written as DNA, the CDR3 is TGCGCCAGCAGCCAAGACGTCGGGAGGCGGACCACTGAAGCTTTCTTT. Protein product: CASSQDVGRRTTEAFF.

This clonotype was picked up many times. The chain combines TRBV29-1 with TRBJ2-5; 8 bases line up with TRBD1. V shed 4 bases and J 4 bases; nucleotides not matched to a gene: 2. This CDR3 comprises 12 residues. Per the germline V gene, CDR1 is SQVTM and CDR2 is ANQGSEA. The CDR3 protein is CSVVQGGETQYF. The CDR3 region has the DNA TGCAGCGTTGTACAGGGGGGAGAGACCCAGTACTTC.

The V and J genes are TRBV27 and TRBJ2-3, with D possibly TRBD1 on 6 matching bases. The V end lost 3 bases, the J end lost 3 bases, and 13 bases lay between the germline ends. CDR1 is MNHEY, CDR2 SMNVEV, per germline (reference sequence). This CDR3 spans 15 amino acids. The CDR3 bases are TGTGCCAGCAGTTTCTCAGGGGCAGGAACAGATACGCAGTATTTT. Translated: CASSFSGAGTDTQYF.

This clonotype showed up just a few times. The V gene is TRBV6-2 or TRBV6-3, the J gene TRBJ2-3; no clear D. The germline CDR1 and CDR2 sequences are MNHEY and SVGEGT. Trimming removed 3 bases from V and 4 bases from J, with 11 bases in between. The CDR3 spans 14 residues. The CDR3 DNA sequence: TGTGCCAGCAGTTATGGGCGGTGGGCAGATACGCAGTATTTT. As protein: CASSYGRWADTQYF.